The 22 T cell receptor beta chains below come from one sample, sequenced in a study of shared clonotypes between healthy human individuals. Method: immunoSEQ multiplex PCR; TCRdb's copy keeps in-frame clones and lacks some. The sample contains approximately 1,500,000 clones, more than 95% of which appear only once. The material sequenced was naive CD4+ T cells sorted from blood. Subset in this sample: CD45RA+ positively selected. These receptors originate from a man aged 30 to 39 in good health.

This sequence joins TRBV11-2 and TRBJ2-7; D remains ambiguous. Germline CDR1 is SGHAT and CDR2 is FQNNGV. CDR3 size: 17 residues. The V and J ends lost 4 bases and 1 base respectively, with 20 bases between them. The CDR3 spells CASSSPWSSGASYEQYF. CDR3 coding DNA: TGTGCCAGCAGCTCCCCATGGAGTTCAGGAGCGTCCTACGAGCAGTACTTC.

This clone showed up just once. The J gene is TRBJ2-2, the V gene TRBV7-6, with TRBD1 matching 10 bases. CDR3 size: 15 residues. After removal of 5 bases from V and 4 bases from J, the junction contained 4 bases not matched to a gene. Per germline, CDR1 SGHVS and CDR2 FNYEAQ. The CDR3 region is CASSPRTGGTGELFF. The CDR3 DNA reads as TGTGCCAGCAGCCCACGGACAGGGGGCACCGGGGAGCTGTTTTTT.

V and J are TRBV30 and TRBJ2-3, with 10 positions matching TRBD2. The CDR3 is 14 amino acids. Germline V gene lookup returns CDR1 GTSNPN and CDR2 SVGIG (reference sequence). Trimming cost V 5 bases and J 2 bases; bases outside gene matches: 4. The CDR3 DNA sequence: TGTGCCTGGGGGGGACTAGCGCTCACAGATACGCAGTATTTT. Its translation: CAWGGLALTDTQYF.

Details on this clone: Other DNA variants within this sample encode the same CDR3. V is TRBV7-9 and J is TRBJ1-5; no definite D call. This CDR3 comprises 14 residues. V dropped 0 bases and J dropped 0 bases, with 3 bases sitting between them. The germline V gene encodes CDR1 SEHNR and CDR2 FQNEAQ (reference sequence). As DNA, the CDR3 is TGTGCCAGCAGCTTAGCCGGTAGCAATCAGCCCCAGCATTTT. This sequence encodes CASSLAGSNQPQHF.

The rearrangement uses TRBV7-3 and TRBJ2-3; tentative D call: TRBD2 (6 bases). CDR3 length: 14 residues. Trimming left V 7 bases short and J 0 bases short, with 11 bases between. CDR1 is SGHTA and CDR2 is FQGTGA in the germline V gene. The CDR3 sequence: CASTLSGSTDTQYF. The CDR3 DNA sequence: TGTGCCAGCACCCTTAGCGGTAGCACAGATACGCAGTATTTT.

V and J are TRBV5-1 and TRBJ2-2, with D possibly being TRBD1 or TRBD2 (5 bases each). In germline, CDR1 is SGHRS, CDR2 YFSETQ. The CDR3 loop spans 15 amino acids. The germline V and J ends were trimmed by 4 bases and 4 bases, with 14 bases remaining between them. DNA of the CDR3: TGCGCCAGCAGCCGTACCGGGGCTGGCACCGGGGAGCTGTTTTTT. Encoded protein: CASSRTGAGTGELFF. The full variable domain, its missing parts supplied by reference TRBV5-1 and TRBJ2-2, is KAGVTQTPRYLIKTRGQQVTLSCSPISGHRSVSWYQQTPGQGLQFLFEYFSETQRNKGNFPGRFSGRQFSNSRSEMNVSTLELGDSALYLCASSRTGAGTGELFFGEGSRLTVL.

This clone was picked up one time. The V call is TRBV7-4, the J call TRBJ1-1; weak D call: TRBD1 (5 bases). The CDR3 is 13 residues long. The V gene's germline CDR1 is SGHVT and CDR2 SQSDAQ. V was shortened by 5 bases and J by 4 bases, with 11 bases between the two germline ends. This CDR3 is CASSPDRLTEAFF. The CDR3 DNA reads TGTGCCAGCAGCCCCGACAGACTCACTGAAGCTTTCTTT.

V gene TRBV4-1 combines with J gene TRBJ2-3; D gene unclear. Trimming pared 1 base from V and 1 base from J, leaving 9 bases between. Germline V gene sequence: CDR1 MGHRA, CDR2 YSYEKL. There are 15 residues in the CDR3. CDR3 sequence (DNA): TGCGCCAGCAGCCAAGTTGTCCCAGGCACAGATACGCAGTATTTT. Translation gives CASSQVVPGTDTQYF.

The chain uses TRBV7-6 and TRBJ2-1, with TRBD2 matching 9 bases. J was trimmed by 0 bases and V by 4 bases; bases with no gene match: 4. The germline CDR1 and CDR2 sequences are SGHVS and FNYEAQ. CDR3 size: 16 residues. CDR3 nucleotide sequence: TGTGCCAGCAGCTCAGGACTAGCGAGCTCCTACAATGAGCAGTTCTTC. This translates into CASSSGLASSYNEQFF. Full variable domain (remainder filled in from reference TRBV7-6 and TRBJ2-1): GAGVSQSPRYKVTKRGQDVALRCDPISGHVSLYWYRQALGQGPEFLTYFNYEAQQDKSGLPNDRFSAERPEGSISTLTIQRTEQRDSAMYRCASSSGLASSYNEQFFGPGTRLTVL.

The J gene is TRBJ2-1, the V gene TRBV10-2; perhaps TRBD2 as D (6 bases). Trimming removed 0 bases from V and 6 bases from J, with 15 bases in between. The germline gives CDR1 WSHSY, CDR2 SAAADI. This CDR3 contains 16 residues. CDR3 region: CASSESRDGWGNEQFF. CDR3 nucleotide sequence: TGCGCCAGCAGTGAGTCGCGGGACGGTTGGGGCAATGAGCAGTTCTTC.

The chain uses TRBV18 and TRBJ1-3; TRBD1 agrees at 8 bases. The length of the CDR3 is 18 residues. Germline CDR1 is KGHSH and CDR2 is LQKENI. The ends lost 2 bases at V and 7 bases at J; junction bases unmatched: 16. The CDR3 sequence is CASSPGQGVRMRRNTIYF. The CDR3 nucleotides are TGTGCCAGCTCACCAGGACAGGGAGTACGGATGCGAAGGAACACCATATATTTT.

The chain has TRBV6-5 and TRBJ2-3; 11 nucleotides align to TRBD2. The CDR3 is made up of 16 amino acids. Germline CDR1 is MNHEY and CDR2 is SVGAGI. V trimming: 0 bases; J trimming: 3 bases; junction bases outside the gene matches: 2. The CDR3 here is CASSYSLAGGTDTQYF. For the CDR3, the DNA is TGTGCCAGCAGTTACTCCTTAGCGGGAGGGACAGATACGCAGTATTTT.

This chain uses TRBV9 with TRBJ2-3, with D tentatively TRBD2 (6 bases). Trimming took 3 bases from V and 6 from J, leaving 11 bases between them. Looked up from germline, CDR1 is SGDLS and CDR2 is YYNGEE. The CDR3 sequence is 13 residues long. As DNA, the CDR3 is TGTGCCAGCAGCGATCCAGGGAGGGATACGCAGTATTTT. It codes for CASSDPGRDTQYF.

This chain connects TRBV2 to TRBJ2-1; perhaps TRBD1 as D (5 bases). The CDR3 runs 13 residues. Looked up from germline, CDR1 is SNHLY and CDR2 is FYNNEI. Trimming stripped 3 bases from V and 4 bases from J, with 7 bases between. The CDR3 sequence: CASSEDIYNEQFF. The DNA for the CDR3 is TGTGCCAGCAGTGAGGACATTTACAATGAGCAGTTCTTC.

The chain employs TRBV4-1 and TRBJ2-6; TRBD2 matches 8 bases. This CDR3 contains 18 residues. Germline lookup yields CDR1 MGHRA and CDR2 YSYEKL. V shed 4 bases, J shed 1 base, and the junction held 9 bases outside the gene matches. The CDR3, as DNA: TGCGCCAGCAGCCCCTTAGCGGGAATTTGGTCTGGGGCCAACGTCCTGACTTTC. This encodes CASSPLAGIWSGANVLTF.

The rearrangement joins TRBV5-6 to TRBJ1-4; a possible D gene is TRBD1 (6 bases). V was shortened by 4 bases and J by 8 bases, with 15 bases between the two germline ends. CDR3 length: 14 residues. Germline CDR1 is SGHDT and CDR2 is YYEEEE. Written as DNA, the CDR3 is TGTGCCAGCAGCAAAGACAGGAGGTACGAAAAACTGTTTTTT. Translation gives CASSKDRRYEKLFF.

The chain is built from TRBV7-9 and TRBJ2-1, with D perhaps matching TRBD2 (7 bases). Trimming took off 6 bases at V and 8 bases at J, with 17 bases between the two ends. Germline CDR1 and CDR2: SEHNR and FQNEAQ (reference sequence). This CDR3 contains 14 residues. The CDR3 bases are TGTGCCAGCAGTCGAGGGGGGGTCCCGGATGAGCAGTTCTTC. It yields the protein CASSRGGVPDEQFF.

This clone was seen more than once but under ten times. V usage is TRBV18 and J usage is TRBJ1-3; D might be TRBD1 (5 bases). The CDR3 is 16 amino acids. Germline values: CDR1 KGHSH, CDR2 LQKENI. Trimming left V 4 bases short and J 0 bases short, with 13 bases between. DNA of the CDR3: TGTGCCAGCTCACTTGCAGGGACGGACTCTGGAAACACCATATATTTT. Its protein is CASSLAGTDSGNTIYF.

This clone appeared once. The J gene is TRBJ2-3, the V gene TRBV19; 9 bases align to TRBD2. V was pared by 5 bases and J by 4 bases, with 13 bases of the junction left unmatched. Germline values: CDR1 LNHDA, CDR2 SQIVND (reference sequence). This CDR3 contains 17 residues. CDR3 DNA: TGTGCCAGTAGTTTACGTAGTTCCAGGACTAGCGCAGATACGCAGTATTTT. Protein: CASSLRSSRTSADTQYF.

The chain carries TRBV7-6 and TRBJ2-3, with 9 bases that match TRBD2. With 5 bases clipped from V and 14 bases from J, the junction kept 5 bases outside the gene matches. The CDR3 extends over 11 amino acids. Germline CDR1 reads SGHVS; CDR2 reads FNYEAQ. CDR3 bases: TGTGCCAGCAGCGCGGCGGGAGGGTGGTATTTT. It yields the protein CASSAAGGWYF.

J is TRBJ2-7 and V is TRBV5-1; D is perhaps TRBD1 (6 bases). Germline-derived CDR1 and CDR2 are SGHRS and YFSETQ. The V gene lost 1 base and the J gene lost 5 bases, with 13 bases spanning the gap. This CDR3 is built from 14 residues. The CDR3 DNA follows: TGCGCCAGCAGCTTGAATTTTGAGGGGGACGAGCAGTACTTC. It yields the protein CASSLNFEGDEQYF.

The chain has TRBV5-8 and TRBJ2-3, with D possibly being TRBD2 (6 bases). The CDR3 is made up of 16 amino acids. V lost 4 bases, J lost 0 bases, and 15 bases lay in between. CDR1 SGHTS and CDR2 YDEGEE come from the germline V gene. CDR3 nucleotides: TGTGCCAGCAGCGAGGGGAGGTTATCTAGCACAGATACGCAGTATTTT. Translated: CASSEGRLSSTDTQYF.